This T cell receptor (beta chain) was recorded in a study of shared clonotypes between healthy human individuals. Whole-study context: CD4 naive and memory got three plates each, CD8 naive two, CD8 memory one. Study observations and caveats: Generally, estimated richness proved larger in naive subsets than it did in memory subsets. Shared clonotypes across all four donors exceeded non-shared ones in generation probability.

CD45RO-negative, CCR7-selected cells formed the naive CD8 fraction, which excluded terminally differentiated effector memory CD45RA+ cells. This clone was detected only once. The antigen is unknown. The assay was immunoSEQ multiplex PCR, and TCRdb's table has in-frame clones only and misses some. This sample has about 2.1 million clones; about 92% occur once, and the top ten carry 1.5% to 2%. Germline CDR1 MNHEY, CDR2 SVGAGI. The CDR3 is made up of 13 amino acids. V gave up 1 base and J gave up 8 bases, with 8 bases separating them. Material for sequencing was naive CD8+ T cells from PBMCs. This chain links TRBV6-5 with TRBJ1-4, with D unclear. The sequence came from a man aged 18 to 30 in good health. Some clones in this sample may be carry-over from other donors' samples. The CDR3 nucleotides read TGTGCCAGCAGTTACTTGGCGGGAGAAAAACTGTTTTTT. As protein: CASSYLAGEKLFF.